The 10 T cell receptor beta chains listed next were all sequenced from one sample in a study of long-term antiretroviral therapy in people with HIV. Survey-level resolution applied to immunoSEQ assay v3.0. Assay used: immunoSEQ multiplex PCR; TCRdb lists only in-frame clones, some missing. Of about 48,000 clones detected, about 86% appear once; the ten largest clones hold 2.5% to 3.5%. The starting material was unsorted PBMCs, obtained 0.8 years after starting antiretroviral therapy. These receptor sequences come from a woman aged 18-30 years with HIV.

The chain recombines TRBV6-5 with TRBJ1-1; D call uncertain. Trimming removed 0 bases from V and 0 bases from J, with 11 bases in between. Germline V lookup: CDR1 MNHEY, CDR2 SVGAGI. The CDR3 has 16 amino acids. CDR3 sequence: CASSYSGRGLNTEAFF. CDR3 sequence (DNA): TGTGCCAGCAGTTACTCTGGTCGGGGTCTGAACACTGAAGCTTTCTTT.

This rearrangement joins TRBV2 to TRBJ2-2; 9 positions match TRBD2. This CDR3 has 15 amino acids. J was trimmed by 6 bases and V by 6 bases; bases with no gene match: 8. Germline lookup yields CDR1 SNHLY and CDR2 FYNNEI. CDR3: CASRTLAGGAGELFF. CDR3 coding DNA: TGTGCCAGCAGAACCTTGGCGGGGGGGGCCGGGGAGCTGTTTTTT.

Comments on this clone: Additional DNA sequences in this sample encode the identical CDR3. The chain is built from TRBV28 and TRBJ1-2; D is unresolved. With 9 bases removed from V and 8 bases from J, the gap between germline ends came to 16 bases. The CDR3 has 12 residues. Germline V gene sequence: CDR1 MDHEN, CDR2 SYDVKM. The CDR3 DNA is TGTGCCAGTAGTGAGGGTATAGGCGGCTACACCTTC. It codes for CASSEGIGGYTF.

This chain connects TRBV6-5 to TRBJ2-7; 7 bases align to TRBD1. This CDR3 is 14 amino acids long. The junction had 7 bases not matched to a gene; V was cut back by 2 bases and J by 6 bases. Germline V gene sequence: CDR1 MNHEY, CDR2 SVGAGI. Written as DNA, the CDR3 is TGTGCCAGCAGTTACGACAGGGTAAAAGGCGAGCAGTACTTC. Translated, it gives CASSYDRVKGEQYF.

The gene calls are TRBV19 and TRBJ2-2; possible D gene TRBD2, 6 bases. The CDR3 consists of 13 residues. The germline gives CDR1 LNHDA, CDR2 SQIVND (reference sequence). V gave up 6 bases and J gave up 2 bases, with 7 bases separating them. This chain's CDR3 is CASRRDNTGELFF. The DNA for the CDR3 is TGTGCCAGTAGGCGGGATAACACCGGGGAGCTGTTTTTT.

The chain employs TRBV28 and TRBJ2-2, with D possibly called TRBD1 or TRBD2 (5 bases each). The V gene's germline CDR1 is MDHEN and CDR2 SYDVKM. This CDR3 comprises 15 residues. The V gene lost 3 bases and the J gene lost 4 bases, with 12 bases spanning the gap. CDR3 sequence reads: CASSFMGPLTGELFF. In nucleotides, the CDR3 is TGTGCCAGCAGTTTTATGGGACCACTCACCGGGGAGCTGTTTTTT.

This chain uses TRBV7-6 with TRBJ2-1; 7 nucleotides align to TRBD2. Germline CDR1 SGHVS, CDR2 FNYEAQ. Unmatched junction bases numbered 16, after V lost 5 bases and J lost 9 bases. The CDR3 consists of 16 residues. This CDR3 reads CASSRTGVGGPGEQFF. The CDR3 region has the DNA TGTGCCAGCAGCCGCACAGGAGTGGGAGGGCCCGGTGAGCAGTTCTTC.

This clone was counted between two and nine times. The chain links TRBV27 to TRBJ2-7; 9 nucleotides agree with TRBD1. This CDR3 region has 12 residues. Germline CDR1 and CDR2: MNHEY and SMNVEV (reference sequence). Unmatched junction bases numbered 3, after V lost 9 bases and J lost 3 bases. The CDR3 DNA sequence: TGTGCCAGGGGGACAGGGCTCTACGAGCAGTACTTC. Amino acid sequence: CARGTGLYEQYF.

A single count supports this clone. The chain employs TRBV5-1 and TRBJ1-1; D unresolved. V was clipped by 1 base and J by 3 bases, with 13 bases between them. CDR3 length: 15 amino acids. Per germline, CDR1 SGHRS and CDR2 YFSETQ. In DNA form, the CDR3 reads TGCGCCAGCAGCTTGTCTTCGCGGGGAGACACTGAAGCTTTCTTT. Translating gives CASSLSSRGDTEAFF.

A few counts support this clone. V gene TRBV6-4 combines with J gene TRBJ2-1; weak D call: TRBD2 (7 bases). The CDR3 runs to 14 residues. V was shortened by 2 bases and J by 7 bases, with 12 bases between the two germline ends. CDR1 is MRHNA and CDR2 is SNTAGT in the germline V gene. In DNA form, the CDR3 reads TGTGCCAGCAGTGACGAGGGAGGGGGAAATGAGCAGTTCTTC. Translated, it gives CASSDEGGGNEQFF.